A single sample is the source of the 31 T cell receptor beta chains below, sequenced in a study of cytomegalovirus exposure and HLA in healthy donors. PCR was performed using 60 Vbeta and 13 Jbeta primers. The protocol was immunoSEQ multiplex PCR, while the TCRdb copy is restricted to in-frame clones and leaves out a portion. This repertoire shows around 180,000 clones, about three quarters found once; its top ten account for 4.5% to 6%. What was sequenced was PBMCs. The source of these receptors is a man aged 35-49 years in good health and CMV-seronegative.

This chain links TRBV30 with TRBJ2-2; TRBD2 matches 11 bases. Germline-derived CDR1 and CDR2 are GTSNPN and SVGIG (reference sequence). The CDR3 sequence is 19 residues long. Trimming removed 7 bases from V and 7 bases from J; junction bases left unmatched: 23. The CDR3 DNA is TGTGCCTTGGTGGACACTTTCGGAATAGCGGGAGGGCCGATCGGGGAGCTGTTTTTT. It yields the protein CALVDTFGIAGGPIGELFF.

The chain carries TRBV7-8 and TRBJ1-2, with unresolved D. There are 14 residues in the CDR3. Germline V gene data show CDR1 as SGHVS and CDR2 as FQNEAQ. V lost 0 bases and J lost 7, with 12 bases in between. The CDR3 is CASSLAAERGGYTF. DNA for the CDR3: TGTGCCAGCAGCTTAGCGGCAGAACGGGGTGGCTACACCTTC.

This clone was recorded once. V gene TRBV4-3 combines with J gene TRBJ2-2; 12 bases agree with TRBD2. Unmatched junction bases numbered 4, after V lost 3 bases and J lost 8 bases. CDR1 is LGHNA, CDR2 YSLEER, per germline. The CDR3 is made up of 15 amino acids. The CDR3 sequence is CASSQTSGSLGELFF. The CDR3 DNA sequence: TGCGCCAGCAGCCAGACTAGCGGGAGTTTAGGGGAGCTGTTTTTT.

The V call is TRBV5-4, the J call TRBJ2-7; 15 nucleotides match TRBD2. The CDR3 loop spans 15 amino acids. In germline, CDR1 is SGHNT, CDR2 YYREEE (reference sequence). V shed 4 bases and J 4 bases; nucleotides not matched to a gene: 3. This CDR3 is CASSLGTSGRYEQYF. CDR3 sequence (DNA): TGTGCCAGCAGCCTGGGGACTAGCGGGAGGTACGAGCAGTACTTC.

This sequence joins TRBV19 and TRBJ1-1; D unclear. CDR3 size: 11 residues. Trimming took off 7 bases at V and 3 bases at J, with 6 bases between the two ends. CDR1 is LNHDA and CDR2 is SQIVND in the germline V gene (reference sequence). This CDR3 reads CASKTYTEAFF. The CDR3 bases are TGTGCCAGTAAGACTTACACTGAAGCTTTCTTT. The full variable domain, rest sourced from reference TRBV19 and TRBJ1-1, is DGGITQSPKYLFRKEGQNVTLSCEQNLNHDAMYWYRQDPGQGLRLIYYSQIVNDFQKGDIAEGYSVSREKKESFPLTVTSAQKNPTAFYLCASKTYTEAFFGQGTRLTVV.

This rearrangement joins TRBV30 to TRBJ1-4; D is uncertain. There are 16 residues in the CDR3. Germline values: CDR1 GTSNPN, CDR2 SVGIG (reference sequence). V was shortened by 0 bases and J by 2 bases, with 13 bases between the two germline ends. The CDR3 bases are TGTGCCTGGAGTGTACGAGGGAGGGCGACTAATGAAAAACTGTTTTTT. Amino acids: CAWSVRGRATNEKLFF.

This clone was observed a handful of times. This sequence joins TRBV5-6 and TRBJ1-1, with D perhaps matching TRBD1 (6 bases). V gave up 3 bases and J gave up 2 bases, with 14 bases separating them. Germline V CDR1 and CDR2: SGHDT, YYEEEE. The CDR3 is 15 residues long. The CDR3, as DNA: TGTGCCAGCAGCTCGCGGGGGGCCCCTAACACTGAAGCTTTCTTT. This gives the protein CASSSRGAPNTEAFF.

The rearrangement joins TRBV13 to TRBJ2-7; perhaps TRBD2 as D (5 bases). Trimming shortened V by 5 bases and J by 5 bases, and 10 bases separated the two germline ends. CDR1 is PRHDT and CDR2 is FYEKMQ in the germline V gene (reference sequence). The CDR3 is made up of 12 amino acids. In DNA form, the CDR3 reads TGTGCCAGCAGCGAGACTACTAACGAGCAGTACTTC. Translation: CASSETTNEQYF.

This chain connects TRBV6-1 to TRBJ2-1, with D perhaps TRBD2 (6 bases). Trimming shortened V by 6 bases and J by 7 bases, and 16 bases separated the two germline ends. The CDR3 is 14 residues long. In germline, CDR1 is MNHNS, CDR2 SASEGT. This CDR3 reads CASRVAGGGNEQFF. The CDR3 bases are TGTGCCAGCAGGGTGGCCGGGGGTGGGAATGAGCAGTTCTTC.

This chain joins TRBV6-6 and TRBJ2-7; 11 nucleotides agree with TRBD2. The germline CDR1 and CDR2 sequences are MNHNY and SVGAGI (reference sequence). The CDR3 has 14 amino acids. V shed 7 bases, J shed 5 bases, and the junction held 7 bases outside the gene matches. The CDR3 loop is CASTIAGGPDEQYF. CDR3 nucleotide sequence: TGTGCCAGCACGATAGCGGGAGGGCCGGACGAGCAGTACTTC.

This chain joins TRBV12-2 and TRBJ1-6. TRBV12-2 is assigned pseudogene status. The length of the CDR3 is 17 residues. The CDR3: CASRLESGGEDNSPLHF. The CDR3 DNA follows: TGTGCAAGTCGCTTAGAGTCCGGGGGGGAAGATAATTCACCCCTCCACTTT.

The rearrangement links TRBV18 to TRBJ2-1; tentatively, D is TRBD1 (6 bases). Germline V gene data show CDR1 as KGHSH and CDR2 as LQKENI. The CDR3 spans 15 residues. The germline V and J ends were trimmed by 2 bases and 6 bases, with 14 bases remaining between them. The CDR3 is CASSPTGTDSNEQFF. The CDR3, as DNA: TGTGCCAGCTCACCAACAGGGACGGATAGCAATGAGCAGTTCTTC. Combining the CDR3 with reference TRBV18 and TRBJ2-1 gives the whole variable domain NAGVMQNPRHLVRRRGQEARLRCSPMKGHSHVYWYRQLPEEGLKFMVYLQKENIIDESGMPKERFSAEFPKEGPSILRIQQVVRGDSAAYFCASSPTGTDSNEQFFGPGTRLTVL.

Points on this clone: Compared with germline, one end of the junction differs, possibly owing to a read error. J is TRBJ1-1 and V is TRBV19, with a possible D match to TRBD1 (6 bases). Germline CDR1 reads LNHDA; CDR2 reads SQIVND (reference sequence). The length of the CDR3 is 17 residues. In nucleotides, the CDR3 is TGTGCCAGTAGTATCTTTAAAACAGGGAAACGAAACACTGAAACTTTCTTT. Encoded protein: CASSIFKTGKRNTETFF.

CDR3 loop: CAWSLWQGGKDTQYF. The CDR3 coding sequence is TGTGCCTGGAGTCTCTGGCAGGGGGGCAAGGATACGCAGTATTTT. V and J are TRBV30 and TRBJ2-3, with D maybe TRBD1 (7 bases). The length of the CDR3 is 15 residues. Trimming removed 2 bases from V and 6 bases from J, with 18 bases in between. The V gene's germline CDR1 is GTSNPN and CDR2 SVGIG (reference sequence).

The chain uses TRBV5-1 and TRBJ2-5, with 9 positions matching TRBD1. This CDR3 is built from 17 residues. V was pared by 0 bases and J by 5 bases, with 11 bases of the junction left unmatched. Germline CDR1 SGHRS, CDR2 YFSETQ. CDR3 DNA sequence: TGCGCCAGCAGCTTGGGGGGGACAGGGAAAAATAAGGAGACCCAGTACTTC. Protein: CASSLGGTGKNKETQYF.

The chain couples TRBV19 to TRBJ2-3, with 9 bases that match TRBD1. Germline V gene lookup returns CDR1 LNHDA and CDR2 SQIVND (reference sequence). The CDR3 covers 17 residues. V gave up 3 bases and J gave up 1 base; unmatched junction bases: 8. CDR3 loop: CASSMGTGNKGTDTQYF. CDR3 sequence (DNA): TGTGCCAGTAGTATGGGGACAGGGAATAAGGGCACAGATACGCAGTATTTT. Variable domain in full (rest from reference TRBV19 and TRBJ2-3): DGGITQSPKYLFRKEGQNVTLSCEQNLNHDAMYWYRQDPGQGLRLIYYSQIVNDFQKGDIAEGYSVSREKKESFPLTVTSAQKNPTAFYLCASSMGTGNKGTDTQYFGPGTRLTVL.

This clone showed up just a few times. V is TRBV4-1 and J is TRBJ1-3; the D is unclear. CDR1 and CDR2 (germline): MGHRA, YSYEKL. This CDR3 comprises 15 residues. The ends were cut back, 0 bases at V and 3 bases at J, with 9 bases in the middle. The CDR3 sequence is CASSQDGTVGNTIYF. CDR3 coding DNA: TGCGCCAGCAGCCAAGATGGTACAGTTGGAAACACCATATATTTT.

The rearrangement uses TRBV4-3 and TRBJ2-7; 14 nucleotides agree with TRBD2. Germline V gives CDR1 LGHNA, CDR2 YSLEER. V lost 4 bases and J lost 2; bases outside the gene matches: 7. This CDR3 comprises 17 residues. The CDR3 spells CASSLGGTSGSPYEQYF. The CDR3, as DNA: TGCGCCAGCAGCCTTGGTGGGACTAGCGGGAGCCCCTACGAGCAGTACTTC.

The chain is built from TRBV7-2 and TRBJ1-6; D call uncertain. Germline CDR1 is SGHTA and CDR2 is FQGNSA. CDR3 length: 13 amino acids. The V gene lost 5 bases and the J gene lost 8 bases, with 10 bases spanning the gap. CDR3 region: CASSAERDSPLHF. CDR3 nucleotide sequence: TGTGCCAGCAGCGCCGAGAGGGATTCACCCCTCCACTTT.

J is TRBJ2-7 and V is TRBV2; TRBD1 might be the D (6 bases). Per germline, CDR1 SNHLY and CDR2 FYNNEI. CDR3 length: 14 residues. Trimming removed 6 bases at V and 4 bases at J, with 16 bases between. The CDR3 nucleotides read TGTGCCAGCAGGCGACGGGACAACCGGTACGAGCAGTACTTC. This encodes CASRRRDNRYEQYF.

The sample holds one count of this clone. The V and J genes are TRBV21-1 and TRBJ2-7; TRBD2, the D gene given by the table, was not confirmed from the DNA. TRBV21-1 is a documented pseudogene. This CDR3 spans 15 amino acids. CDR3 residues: CASSKVALLPYEQYF. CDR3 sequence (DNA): TGTGCCAGCAGCAAAGTCGCCTTACTTCCCTACGAGCAGTACTTC.

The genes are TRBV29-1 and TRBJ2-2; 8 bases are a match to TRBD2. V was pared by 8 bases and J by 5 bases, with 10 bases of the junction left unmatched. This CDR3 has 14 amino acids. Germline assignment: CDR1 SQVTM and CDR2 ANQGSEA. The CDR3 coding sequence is TGCAGCTTCCGGGGGGGGAGGTATACCGGGGAGCTGTTTTTT. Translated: CSFRGGRYTGELFF.

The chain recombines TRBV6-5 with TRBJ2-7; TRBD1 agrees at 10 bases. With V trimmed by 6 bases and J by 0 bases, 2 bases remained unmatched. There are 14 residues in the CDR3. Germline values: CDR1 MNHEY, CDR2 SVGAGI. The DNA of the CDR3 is TGTGCCAGCAGGGGACAGGGGAGCTCCTACGAGCAGTACTTC. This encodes CASRGQGSSYEQYF.

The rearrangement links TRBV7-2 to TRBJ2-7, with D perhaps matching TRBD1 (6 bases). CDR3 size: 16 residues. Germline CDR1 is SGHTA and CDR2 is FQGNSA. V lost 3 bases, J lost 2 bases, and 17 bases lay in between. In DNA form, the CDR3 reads TGTGCCAGCAGCTTGCGCTCCGGGACACCGACCTACGAGCAGTACTTC. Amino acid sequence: CASSLRSGTPTYEQYF.

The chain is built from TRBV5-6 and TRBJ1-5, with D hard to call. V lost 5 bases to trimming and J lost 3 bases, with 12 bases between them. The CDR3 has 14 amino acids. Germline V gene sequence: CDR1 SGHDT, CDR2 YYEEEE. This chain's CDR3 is CASSFGGNNQPQHF. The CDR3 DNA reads TGTGCCAGCAGTTTTGGCGGAAACAATCAGCCCCAGCATTTT.

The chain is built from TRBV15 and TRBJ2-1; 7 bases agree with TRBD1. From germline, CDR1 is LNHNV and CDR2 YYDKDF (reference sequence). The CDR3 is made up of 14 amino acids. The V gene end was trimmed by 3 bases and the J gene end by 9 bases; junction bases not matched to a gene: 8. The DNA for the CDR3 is TGTGCCACCAGCAGGGACGACAGGGTGGGTGAGCAGTTCTTC. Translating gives CATSRDDRVGEQFF. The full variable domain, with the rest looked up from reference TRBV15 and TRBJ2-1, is DAMVIQNPRYQVTQFGKPVTLSCSQTLNHNVMYWYQQKSSQAPKLLFHYYDKDFNNEADTPDNFQSRRPNTSFCFLDIRSPGLGDTAMYLCATSRDDRVGEQFFGPGTRLTVL.

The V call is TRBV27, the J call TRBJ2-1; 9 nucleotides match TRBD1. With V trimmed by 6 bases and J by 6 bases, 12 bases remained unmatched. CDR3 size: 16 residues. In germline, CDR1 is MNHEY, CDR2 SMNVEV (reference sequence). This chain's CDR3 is CASRKPGQGFSNEQFF. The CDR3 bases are TGTGCCAGCAGAAAACCGGGACAGGGCTTTAGCAATGAGCAGTTCTTC.

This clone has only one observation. The CDR3 DNA follows: TGTGCCAGCAGACCTACAGGGGCGAGAACCGGGGAGCTGTTTTTT. Its protein is CASRPTGARTGELFF. This rearrangement joins TRBV14 to TRBJ2-2; 7 bases are shared with TRBD1. V shed 6 bases, J shed 5 bases, and the junction held 9 bases outside the gene matches. Germline V gene lookup returns CDR1 SGHDN and CDR2 FVKESK. The CDR3 runs to 15 residues.

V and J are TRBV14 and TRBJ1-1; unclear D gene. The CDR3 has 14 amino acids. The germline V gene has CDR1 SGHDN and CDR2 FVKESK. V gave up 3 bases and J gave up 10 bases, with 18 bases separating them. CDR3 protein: CASSQGVGRVGAFF. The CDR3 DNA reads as TGTGCCAGCAGCCAGGGAGTCGGGAGGGTTGGAGCTTTCTTT.

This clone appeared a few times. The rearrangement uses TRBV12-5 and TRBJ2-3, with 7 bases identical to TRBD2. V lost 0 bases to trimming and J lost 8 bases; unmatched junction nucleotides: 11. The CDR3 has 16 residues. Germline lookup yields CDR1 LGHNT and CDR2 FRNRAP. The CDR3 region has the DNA TGTGCTAGTGGTTTGGTACCTAGCGGCCGCCCCGGTACGCAGTATTTT. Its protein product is CASGLVPSGRPGTQYF.

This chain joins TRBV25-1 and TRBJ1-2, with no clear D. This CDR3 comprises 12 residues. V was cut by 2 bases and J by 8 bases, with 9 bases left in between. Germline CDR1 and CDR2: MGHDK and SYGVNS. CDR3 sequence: CASSERMGGYTF. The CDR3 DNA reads TGTGCCAGCAGTGAAAGGATGGGCGGCTACACCTTC.